These 7 T cell receptor beta chains originate from one sample sequenced in a study of T cell changes during pregnancy in multiple sclerosis. The assay was immunoSEQ multiplex PCR, and TCRdb's table has in-frame clones only and misses some. The sample lists 60,000 to 75,000 clones; 90% to 95% were seen once. Sequences were derived from peripheral blood, sampled after pregnancy. These receptors were obtained from a female donor with multiple sclerosis, enrolled in a pregnancy study.

The V gene is TRBV30, the J gene TRBJ1-3; D unresolved. Germline CDR1 and CDR2: GTSNPN and SVGIG (reference sequence). This CDR3 spans 15 amino acids. V lost 5 bases and J lost 0, with 14 bases in between. The CDR3 DNA sequence: TGTGCCTGGTGCCCCTCGTACAGCTCTGGAAACACCATATATTTT. Protein: CAWCPSYSSGNTIYF.

This rearrangement joins TRBV6-1 to TRBJ2-1, with D perhaps matching TRBD1 (5 bases). Germline-derived CDR1 and CDR2 are MNHNS and SASEGT. V lost 6 bases to trimming and J lost 7 bases, with 19 bases between them. The CDR3 contains 15 residues. This CDR3 reads CASRPGLGAQNEQFF. The CDR3 DNA is TGTGCCAGCAGGCCCGGGCTTGGGGCTCAAAATGAGCAGTTCTTC.

V gene TRBV10-3 combines with J gene TRBJ2-1, with 7 bases that match TRBD2. V was pared by 4 bases and J by 3 bases, with 15 bases of the junction left unmatched. CDR3 size: 18 residues. CDR1 ENHRY and CDR2 SYGVKD come from the germline V gene. The CDR3 coding sequence is TGTGCCATCAGTGTGGCATCTCCAGCGGGAAGTGGCTACAATGAGCAGTTCTTC. Its protein product is CAISVASPAGSGYNEQFF.

The genes are TRBV5-5 and TRBJ1-4; 8 nucleotides line up with TRBD1. The J segment lost 11 bases and the V segment lost 3 bases, leaving 9 bases of the junction unmatched. The CDR3 has 14 residues. CDR1 SGHKS and CDR2 YYEKEE come from the germline V gene (reference sequence). CDR3 in amino acids: CASSSDREIWKLFF. DNA of the CDR3: TGTGCCAGCAGCTCGGACAGGGAAATTTGGAAACTGTTTTTT.

This chain links TRBV18 with TRBJ2-1, with D unresolved. The CDR3 spans 16 residues. Germline lookup yields CDR1 KGHSH and CDR2 LQKENI. V shed 3 bases and J shed 0 bases, with 12 bases lying between them. As DNA, the CDR3 is TGTGCCAGCTCACCTTTAGCTCCAAGCTCCTACAATGAGCAGTTCTTC. Translation: CASSPLAPSSYNEQFF.

Only a few counts were recorded for this clone. The chain uses TRBV19 and TRBJ1-1; tentatively, D is TRBD1 (5 bases). Per the germline V gene, CDR1 is LNHDA and CDR2 is SQIVND (reference sequence). V lost 6 bases and J lost 3, with 11 bases in between. This CDR3 spans 13 amino acids. Written as DNA, the CDR3 is TGTGCCAGTAGCCACGACAGATACACTGAAGCTTTCTTT. Translating gives CASSHDRYTEAFF.

This chain uses TRBV4-1 with TRBJ1-3, with TRBD1 matching over 7 bases. The CDR3 contains 16 residues. Germline V gives CDR1 MGHRA, CDR2 YSYEKL. V was pared by 3 bases and J by 1 base, with 6 bases of the junction left unmatched. The CDR3: CASSHPLTGSGNTIYF. CDR3 nucleotide sequence: TGCGCCAGCAGCCACCCTTTGACAGGGTCTGGAAACACCATATATTTT.